This TCR beta chain was documented in a study of regulatory T cells in long-lasting Graves disease. Study-wide findings and caveats: Reduced TCR diversity was observed in persistent Graves' patients versus newly diagnosed patients.

As to time point: newly diagnosed GD, antithyroid drugs for less than 3 months. After RNA was extracted from PBMCs, the TCR library was made from it. Both iRepertoire HTBI primers and Arm-PCR of CDR3 regions were used to build the TCR beta libraries. TCRdb ran MiXCR on the multiplex PCR reads and lists one entry per CDR3 protein. In the table there are roughly 610,000 distinct CDR3 sequences, around 15% of which are singletons. Remarks on this clonotype: Its antigen is not known. Given a much more abundant clone one base away, this may be a read error.

The CDR3 loop spans 13 amino acids. V was trimmed by 6 bases and J by 3 bases, leaving 12 bases between them. CDR1 MDHEN and CDR2 SYDVKM come from the germline V gene. These same data were also listed under a study on T cells in Graves' hyperthyroidism and ophthalmopathy. That study reports: First-round RT-PCR of the TCR CDR3 relied on the HTBI primer set.

The V gene is TRBV28, the J gene TRBJ2-7; D remains unclear. This sequence was found in a man aged 18 to 35 with Graves disease. The sequencing used peripheral blood mononuclear cells (PBMCs), collected at new diagnosis, from a patient treated with antithyroid drugs. CDR3 sequence: CASSRSVNYEQYF. The CDR3 DNA reads as TGTGCCAGCAGCCGATCGGTGAACTACGAGCAGTACTTC.